The following is a T cell receptor beta chain sequence with its context. Its cognate antigen is unknown. Study donors comprised healthy, HIV-negative adults devoid of recent acute infection or vaccination. CD4+ cells yielded CD45RA+ naive and CD45RA-negative memory subsets. This entry is derived from a study of shared clonotypes between healthy human individuals. Notes on the study in general: Generally, estimated richness proved larger in naive subsets than it did in memory subsets.

CDR3 length equals 15 residues. V trimming: 6 bases; J trimming: 7 bases; junction bases outside the gene matches: 10. CDR1 is LNHDA, CDR2 SQIVND, per germline (reference sequence). Assay execution took place at the deep level. The table came from immunoSEQ multiplex PCR; TCRdb's copy has only in-frame clones and leaves some out. The table records about 360,000 clones, 70% to 75% of them present only once. The sequence came from a man younger than 40 in good health. The chain joins TRBV19 to TRBJ1-1; 11 bases map to TRBD1. The sequenced sample was memory CD4+ T cells sorted from blood. Subset noted: CD45RA-negative fraction. The CDR3 reads CASSRGGTGGDEAFF. Here the CDR3 DNA reads TGTGCCAGTAGCCGGGGAGGGACAGGGGGAGATGAAGCTTTCTTT.